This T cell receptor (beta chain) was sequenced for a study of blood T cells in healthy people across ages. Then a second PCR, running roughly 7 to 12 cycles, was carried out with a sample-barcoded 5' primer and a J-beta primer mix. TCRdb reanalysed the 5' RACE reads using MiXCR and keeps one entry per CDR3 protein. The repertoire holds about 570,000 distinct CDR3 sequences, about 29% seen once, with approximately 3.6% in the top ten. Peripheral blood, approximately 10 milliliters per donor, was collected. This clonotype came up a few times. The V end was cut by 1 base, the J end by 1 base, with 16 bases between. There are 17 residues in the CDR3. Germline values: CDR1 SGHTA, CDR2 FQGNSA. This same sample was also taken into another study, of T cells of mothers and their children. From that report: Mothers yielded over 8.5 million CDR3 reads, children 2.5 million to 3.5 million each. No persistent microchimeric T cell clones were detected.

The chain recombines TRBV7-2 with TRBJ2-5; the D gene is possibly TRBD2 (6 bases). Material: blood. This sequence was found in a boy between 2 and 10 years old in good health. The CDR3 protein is CASSLVMAGGVQETQYF. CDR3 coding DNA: TGTGCCAGCAGCTTAGTAATGGCAGGAGGGGTCCAAGAGACCCAGTACTTC.